Listed here are 5 T cell receptor beta chains from one sample, sequenced in a study of shared clonotypes between healthy human individuals. Profiling relied on immunoSEQ multiplex PCR, and the TCRdb table lists in-frame clones only, not all of them. The repertoire includes fewer than 1.4 million clones, around 78% of them detected once, and roughly 0.65% sits in the top ten. The source material was memory CD4+ T cells from PBMCs. The subset denotes: CD45RA-negative fraction. The receptors stem from a man aged 18-30 years in good health. Some clones in this sample may be carry-over from other donors' samples.

A note on this clone: Other nucleotide sequences from this sample produce the same CDR3. J is TRBJ1-3 and V is TRBV5-1; tentative D call: TRBD1 (6 bases). Per germline, CDR1 SGHRS and CDR2 YFSETQ. V shed 4 bases and J shed 4 bases, with 12 bases lying between them. This CDR3 has 14 residues. The CDR3 sequence is CASSLQGTGNTIYF. DNA of the CDR3: TGCGCCAGCAGCCTTCAGGGGACAGGAAACACCATATATTTT.

This clone has only one observation. Other DNA sequences in the sample encode the same CDR3. This chain connects TRBV7-9 to TRBJ2-2, with D maybe TRBD1 (6 bases). Trimming took off 5 bases at V and 9 bases at J, with 22 bases between the two ends. Germline V gene data show CDR1 as SEHNR and CDR2 as FQNEAQ (reference sequence). The CDR3 is 16 amino acids. CDR3: CASSPGEMGTLRELFF. Written as DNA, the CDR3 is TGTGCCAGCAGCCCAGGGGAGATGGGAACGTTGCGGGAGCTGTTTTTT.

V and J are TRBV4-2 and TRBJ1-4; tentatively, D is TRBD1 (5 bases). V lost 0 bases, J lost 13 bases, and 18 bases lay in between. This CDR3 has 15 residues. Germline lookup yields CDR1 LGHNA and CDR2 YNFKEQ. The CDR3 sequence is CASSQDGRAPVLLFF. CDR3 nucleotide sequence: TGTGCCAGCAGCCAAGATGGCAGGGCGCCGGTATTACTGTTTTTT.

The CDR3 DNA follows: TGCGCCAGCAGCCAAAACCCCGGGTCTGGAAACACCATATATTTT. Its translation is CASSQNPGSGNTIYF. The gene calls are TRBV4-1 and TRBJ1-3, with D unclear. Trimming stripped 2 bases from V and 1 base from J, with 9 bases between. This CDR3 is 15 amino acids long. Germline V gives CDR1 MGHRA, CDR2 YSYEKL.

With regard to this clone: The same CDR3 is also encoded by other DNA sequences in this sample. V usage is TRBV6-1 and J usage is TRBJ2-7; D might be TRBD1 (6 bases). This CDR3 spans 14 amino acids. Germline CDR1 reads MNHNS; CDR2 reads SASEGT. Deletions cut 0 bases from V and 0 bases from J, with 6 bases between. As DNA, the CDR3 is TGTGCCAGCAGTGAAGCAGGGGGCTCCTACGAGCAGTACTTC. As protein: CASSEAGGSYEQYF.